The 21 T cell receptor beta chains below all came from one sample that was sequenced in a study. One entry per CDR3 protein, called by TCRdb with MiXCR from the 5' RACE reads. The table shows tens of thousands of distinct CDR3 sequences, with roughly 28% occurring only once. Sequencing was done on a sample of naive CD4+ T cells sorted from blood. The subset was: naive CD4+ T cells, CD4+CD45RA+CD25-. These TCRs come from a female donor with breast cancer.

The sample holds a few counts of this clonotype. The chain recombines TRBV20-1 with TRBJ1-2, with 7 positions matching TRBD1. Germline lookup yields CDR1 DFQATT and CDR2 SNEGSKA (reference sequence). J lost 5 bases, V lost 3 bases, and 9 bases had no gene match. The CDR3 runs to 14 residues. CDR3 residues: CSARTGQDLYGYTF. The CDR3 nucleotides read TGCAGTGCTAGGACCGGACAGGATTTATATGGCTACACCTTC.

Points on this clonotype: It may be a read error: a sequence one base away is much more abundant. The chain combines TRBV20-1 with TRBJ2-4, with TRBD1 identical over 11 bases. CDR1 is DFQATT and CDR2 is SNEGSKA in the germline V gene (reference sequence). The CDR3 has 16 amino acids. The V segment lost 1 base and the J segment 8 bases; nucleotides outside the gene matches: 10. The CDR3: CSARAPRTGGGDIQYF. The DNA for the CDR3 is TGCAGTGCTAGAGCCCCAAGGACAGGGGGCGGGGACATTCAGTACTTC.

About this clonotype itself: Possible read error: a much larger clone is one base away. The J gene is TRBJ2-1, the V gene TRBV20-1, with a tentative D call TRBD1 (6 bases). CDR3 size: 12 residues. Germline V lookup: CDR1 DFQATT, CDR2 SNEGSKA (reference sequence). The ends were cut back, 1 base at V and 16 bases at J, with 17 bases in the middle. Written as DNA, the CDR3 is TGCAGTGCTAGAGCCAGGGGATTAGCATATTTCTTC. This sequence encodes CSARARGLAYFF.

This rearrangement joins TRBV6-2 or TRBV6-3 to TRBJ2-7; D may correspond to TRBD1 or TRBD2 (5 bases each). This CDR3 has 13 residues. V shed 7 bases and J shed 1 base, with 11 bases lying between them. Germline V lookup: CDR1 MNHEY, CDR2 SVGEGT. The CDR3 coding sequence is TGTGCCAGCATGGAGGCAGGGTCCTACGAGCAGTACTTC. As protein: CASMEAGSYEQYF.

This clonotype has a handful of counts. The genes are TRBV5-4 and TRBJ2-1, with TRBD1 as a possible D gene (6 bases). The CDR3 consists of 15 residues. Looked up from germline, CDR1 is SGHNT and CDR2 is YYREEE (reference sequence). The V end lost 1 base, the J end lost 6 bases, and 14 bases lay between the germline ends. CDR3 in DNA: TGTGCCAGCAGCTTGAGAGGGGGAGCCCGCAATGAGCAGTTCTTC. It encodes CASSLRGGARNEQFF.

This clonotype was detected a few times. The chain carries TRBV20-1 and TRBJ2-3; the match to TRBD2 covers 13 bases. V trimming: 4 bases; J trimming: 4 bases; junction bases outside the gene matches: 5. The CDR3 contains 15 residues. CDR1 and CDR2 (germline): DFQATT, SNEGSKA (reference sequence). CDR3 sequence reads: CSAKTSGGASDTQYF. Here the CDR3 DNA reads TGCAGTGCTAAAACTAGCGGGGGGGCTTCAGATACGCAGTATTTT.

Notes on this clonotype: Because the CDR3's place on the DNA is in doubt, the DNA is left out and the CDR3 is given as listed by TCRdb. The chain carries TRBV2 and TRBJ1-5; no check of the table's D call, TRBD1, against the DNA was made. The CDR3 spans 15 residues, counting both ends. Germline CDR1 SNHLY, CDR2 FYNNEI. This CDR3 reads CASILDKARNQPQHF.

This clonotype was seen ten or more times. This chain joins TRBV6-1 and TRBJ2-3; 9 bases line up with TRBD2. Germline CDR1 MNHNS, CDR2 SASEGT. After removal of 0 bases from V and 4 bases from J, the junction contained 11 bases not matched to a gene. The CDR3 contains 18 residues. The CDR3 sequence: CASSEAQSGSGRADTQYF. The CDR3 DNA is TGTGCCAGCAGTGAAGCGCAAAGCGGTAGCGGGAGAGCAGATACGCAGTATTTT.

This clonotype showed up many times. J is TRBJ1-5 and V is TRBV27; D not certain. This CDR3 is 14 amino acids long. Germline loops: CDR1 MNHEY, CDR2 SMNVEV (reference sequence). V was pared by 5 bases and J by 0 bases, with 8 bases between. The CDR3 DNA sequence: TGTGCCAGCAGTCTCAGTTATAGCAATCAGCCCCAGCATTTT. Its protein is CASSLSYSNQPQHF.

The chain has TRBV4-1 and TRBJ1-1, with unresolved D. The CDR3 loop spans 14 amino acids. V gave up 4 bases and J gave up 5 bases, with 14 bases separating them. The germline V gene encodes CDR1 MGHRA and CDR2 YSYEKL. The CDR3: CASSRILKGTEAFF. The CDR3 DNA sequence: TGCGCCAGCAGCCGTATATTAAAAGGGACTGAAGCTTTCTTT.

This chain connects TRBV18 to TRBJ1-5; D uncertain. Germline assignment: CDR1 KGHSH and CDR2 LQKENI. V was pared by 3 bases and J by 7 bases, with 13 bases between. CDR3 length equals 14 residues. The CDR3 loop reads CASSPDRPKQPQHF. The CDR3 nucleotides read TGTGCCAGCTCACCCGACCGTCCCAAGCAGCCCCAGCATTTT.

In its sample, this clonotype was seen many times. The chain has TRBV29-1 and TRBJ2-5; D gene ambiguous. V was cut by 4 bases and J by 2 bases, with 5 bases left in between. Germline loops: CDR1 SQVTM, CDR2 ANQGSEA. This CDR3 is built from 11 residues. CDR3 sequence (DNA): TGCAGCGTTGGCGGTCAAGAGACCCAGTACTTC. Its translation is CSVGGQETQYF.

This clonotype has a count of ten or more. The chain is built from TRBV10-3 and TRBJ2-5; D not resolved. V dropped 10 bases and J dropped 2 bases, with 8 bases sitting between them. The germline CDR1 and CDR2 sequences are ENHRY and SYGVKD. The CDR3 extends over 11 amino acids. CDR3 sequence: CASGTQETQYF. The CDR3 DNA follows: TGTGCCAGCGGTACACAAGAGACCCAGTACTTC.

In its sample, this clonotype was seen a few times. The chain joins TRBV20-1 to TRBJ2-1, with a tentative D call TRBD1 (6 bases). The CDR3 spans 13 residues. Germline lookup yields CDR1 DFQATT and CDR2 SNEGSKA (reference sequence). The V end lost 4 bases, the J end lost 7 bases, and 14 bases lay between the germline ends. This CDR3 is CSANFLGQNEQFF. The CDR3 bases are TGCAGTGCTAACTTCCTAGGACAGAATGAGCAGTTCTTC.

By sample fraction, this clonotype is medium-sized. The V and J genes are TRBV7-2 and TRBJ1-5; 7 positions match TRBD1. V was pared by 1 base and J by 2 bases, with 5 bases of the junction left unmatched. The germline V gene has CDR1 SGHTA and CDR2 FQGNSA. This CDR3 has 16 amino acids. The chain's CDR3 is CASSLGGDRRNQPQHF. CDR3 nucleotides: TGTGCCAGCAGCTTAGGGGGGGACAGACGCAATCAGCCCCAGCATTTT.

The chain is built from TRBV3-1 and TRBJ1-5, with 8 bases that match TRBD1. V shed 4 bases, J shed 6 bases, and the junction held 5 bases outside the gene matches. The length of the CDR3 is 14 residues. The germline V gene has CDR1 LGHDT and CDR2 YNNKEL (reference sequence). CDR3 DNA: TGTGCCAGCAGCCGGACAGGGTGGTTTCAGCCCCAGCATTTT. Protein sequence: CASSRTGWFQPQHF.

The chain joins TRBV9 to TRBJ2-5; D may be TRBD1 (5 bases). The CDR3 has 14 amino acids. Trimming removed 2 bases from V and 1 base from J, with 9 bases in between. Germline assignment: CDR1 SGDLS and CDR2 YYNGEE. In nucleotides, the CDR3 is TGTGCCAGCAGCGTCCGTCAGGGCCAAGAGACCCAGTACTTC. It translates to CASSVRQGQETQYF. Supplemented by reference TRBV9 and TRBJ2-5, the full variable domain reads DSGVTQTPKHLITATGQRVTLRCSPRSGDLSVYWYQQSLDQGLQFLIQYYNGEERAKGNILERFSAQQFPDLHSELNLSSLELGDSALYFCASSVRQGQETQYFGPGTRLLVL.

V is TRBV5-1 and J is TRBJ2-4; 7 nucleotides line up with TRBD2. The CDR3 spans 16 residues. The V gene's germline CDR1 is SGHRS and CDR2 YFSETQ. V trimming: 4 bases; J trimming: 2 bases; junction bases outside the gene matches: 9. The CDR3 region has the DNA TGCGCCAGCAGCCCTAGCGGTGGGGTGACCAAAAACATTCAGTACTTC. Amino acid sequence: CASSPSGGVTKNIQYF.

There are a few counts of this clonotype. The chain joins TRBV6-5 to TRBJ1-1; D remains ambiguous. V lost 7 bases to trimming and J lost 1 base, with 13 bases between them. CDR3 length: 14 residues. The V gene's germline CDR1 is MNHEY and CDR2 SVGAGI. The CDR3 sequence is CASNLDGWNTEAFF. The CDR3 DNA reads TGTGCCAGCAATCTGGACGGCTGGAACACTGAAGCTTTCTTT.

This chain joins TRBV5-1 and TRBJ2-1; D ambiguous. The germline gives CDR1 SGHRS, CDR2 YFSETQ. The V gene lost 4 bases and the J gene lost 8 bases, with 19 bases spanning the gap. The CDR3 has 15 residues. This CDR3 is CASSLGRIVPHEQFF. In nucleotides, the CDR3 is TGCGCCAGCAGCCTCGGCCGGATCGTCCCCCATGAGCAGTTCTTC.

The chain joins TRBV27 to TRBJ2-2; D gene unclear. The CDR3 runs to 12 residues. From germline, CDR1 is MNHEY and CDR2 SMNVEV (reference sequence). Trimming stripped 4 bases from V and 7 bases from J, with 7 bases between. For the CDR3, the DNA is TGTGCCAGCAGTTGGGTAGGCGGGGAGCTGTTTTTT. Translation: CASSWVGGELFF.